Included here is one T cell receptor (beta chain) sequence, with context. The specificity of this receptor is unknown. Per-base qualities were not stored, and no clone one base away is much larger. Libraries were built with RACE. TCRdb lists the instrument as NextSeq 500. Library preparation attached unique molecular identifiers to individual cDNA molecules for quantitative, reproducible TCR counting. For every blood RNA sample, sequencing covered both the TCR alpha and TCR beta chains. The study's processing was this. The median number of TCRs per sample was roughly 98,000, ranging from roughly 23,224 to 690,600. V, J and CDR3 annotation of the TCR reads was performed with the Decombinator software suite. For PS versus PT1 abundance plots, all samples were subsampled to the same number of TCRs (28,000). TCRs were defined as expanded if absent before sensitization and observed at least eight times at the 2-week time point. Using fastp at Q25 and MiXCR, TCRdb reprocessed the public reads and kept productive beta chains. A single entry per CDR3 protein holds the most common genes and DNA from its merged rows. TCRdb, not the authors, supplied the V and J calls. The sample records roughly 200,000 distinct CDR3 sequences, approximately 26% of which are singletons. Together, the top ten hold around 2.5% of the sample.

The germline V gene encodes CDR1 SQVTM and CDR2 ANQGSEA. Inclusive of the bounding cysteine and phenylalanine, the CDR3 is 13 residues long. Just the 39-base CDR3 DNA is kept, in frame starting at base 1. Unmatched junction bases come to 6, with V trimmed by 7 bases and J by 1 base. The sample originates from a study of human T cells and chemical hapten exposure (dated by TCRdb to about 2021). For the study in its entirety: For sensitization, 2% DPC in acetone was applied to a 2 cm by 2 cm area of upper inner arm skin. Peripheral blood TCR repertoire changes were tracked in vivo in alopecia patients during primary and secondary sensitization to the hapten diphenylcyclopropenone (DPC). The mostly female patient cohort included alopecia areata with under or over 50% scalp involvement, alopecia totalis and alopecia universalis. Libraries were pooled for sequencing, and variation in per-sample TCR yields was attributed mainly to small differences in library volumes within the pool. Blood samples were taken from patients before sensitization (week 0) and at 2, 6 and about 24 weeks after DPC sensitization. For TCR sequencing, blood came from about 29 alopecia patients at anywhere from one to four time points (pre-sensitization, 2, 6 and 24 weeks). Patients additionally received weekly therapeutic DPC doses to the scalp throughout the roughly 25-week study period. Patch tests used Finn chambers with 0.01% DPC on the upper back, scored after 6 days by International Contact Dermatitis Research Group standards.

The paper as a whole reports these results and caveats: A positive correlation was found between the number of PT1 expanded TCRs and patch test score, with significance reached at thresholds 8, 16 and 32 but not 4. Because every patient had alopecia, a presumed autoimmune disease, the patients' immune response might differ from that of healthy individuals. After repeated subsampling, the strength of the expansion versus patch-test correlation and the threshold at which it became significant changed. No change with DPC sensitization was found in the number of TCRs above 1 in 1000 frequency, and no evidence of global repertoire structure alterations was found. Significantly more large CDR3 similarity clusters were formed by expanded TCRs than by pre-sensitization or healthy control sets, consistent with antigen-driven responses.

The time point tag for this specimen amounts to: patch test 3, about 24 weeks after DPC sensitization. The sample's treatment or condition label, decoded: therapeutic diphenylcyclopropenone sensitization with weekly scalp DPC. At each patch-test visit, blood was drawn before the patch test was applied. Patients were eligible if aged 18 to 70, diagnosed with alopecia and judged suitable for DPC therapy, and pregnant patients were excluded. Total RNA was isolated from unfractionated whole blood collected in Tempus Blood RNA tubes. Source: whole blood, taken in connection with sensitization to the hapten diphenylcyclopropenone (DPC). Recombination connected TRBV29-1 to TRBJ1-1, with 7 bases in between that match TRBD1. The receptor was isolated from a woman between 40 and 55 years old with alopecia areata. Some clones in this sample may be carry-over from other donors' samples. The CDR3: CSAAGTANTEAFF. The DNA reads TGCAGCGCTGCGGGGACAGCGAACACTGAAGCTTTCTTT.